This T cell receptor beta chain was sequenced during a study of blood T cell repertoires in COVID-19 (dated by TCRdb to 2020 to 2022). Context from the whole study: The collaborator samples originated in the United States, Italy and Spain and spanned the acute and convalescent phases of COVID-19. Subjects who had been exposed to COVID-19, were actively infected with it, or had recovered from it provided the deeply sampled blood TCRbeta repertoires that made up the dataset. Where HLA class I and class II types were available, the types were taken from metadata supplied by the sample provider, not from assay-based typing. Sample metadata almost always included a de-identified subject ID, COVID-19 status, age in years and sex. The material from the prospective study consisted of cDNA or gDNA derived from T cells, B-cell-depleted T cells, or PBMCs. Samples came from the ongoing ImmuneRACE study (first 160 participants) plus 1,254 subjects from 6 global collaborators. A freely available public database, intended as a resource for researchers studying the immune response to SARS-CoV-2, is where the repertoires were released. Study-level results and caveats: The quantity of clinical and demographic metadata differed by source and by participant and was supplied without curation.

In the prospective study, participants were 18 to 89 years old, resided in under 30 geographic areas of the United States, and were enrolled through a virtual design. In the prospective study, cohorts were assigned on the basis of participant-reported clinical history obtained from a screening survey and a study questionnaire. Mobile phlebotomists in the prospective study collected whole blood, serum and a nasopharyngeal or oropharyngeal swab from every participant. Participants in the prospective study had the option to provide additional blood draws and questionnaires over an approximately 2-month period. Prospective study blood samples were shipped either frozen or at room temperature before DNA extraction. The CDR3 numbers 13 residues from cysteine through phenylalanine. CDR3 DNA is the only sequence kept; it has 39 bases, read in frame from the first base. Trimming at the junction amounts to 2 bases on V and 2 bases on J, and the germline ends lie 6 bases apart. CDR1 and CDR2 were assigned from the germline V gene as KGHSH and LQKENI.

About this clone itself: It has no known antigen specificity. Per-base qualities were not stored, and no clone one base away is much larger. This CDR3 is also generated by other DNA sequences in the sample.

The immunoSEQ Assay, a bias-controlled multiplex PCR, was used to amplify TCRbeta CDR3 regions from genomic DNA. The authors' analysis ran thus. The number of nucleated cells in each sample was estimated from the amplification of reference gene primers within the assay. Sequence reads were collapsed and filtered to measure the absolute abundance of every unique TCRbeta CDR3 rearrangement. Productive Simpson clonality was computed per sample as the square root of Simpson's diversity index over productive rearrangements. In TCRdb, the immuneACCESS table is reduced to in-frame sequences with V and J assigned. These tables do not hold every clone; where another copy was compared, an unresolved V gene accounts for under half, and the others remain unexplained. D and trimming come from the DNA, and the V and J calls and clone size come from that table. This sample lists 240,000 or so clones; more than 75% were detected once. The ten top clones hold about 3.3% of the sample.

The sample was PBMCs or T cells enriched from blood (not recorded which). This TCR derives from a woman between 40 and 55 years old with acute COVID-19. The chain is assembled from TRBV18 and TRBJ2-5; the D gene remains uncertain. The nucleotide sequence is TGTGCCAGCTCACCAAGCAGGCAAGAGACCCAGTACTTC. The translation is CASSPSRQETQYF.